The clone carrying this T cell receptor beta chain was picked up one time. Per the germline V gene, CDR1 is GTSNPN and CDR2 is SVGIG (reference sequence). CDR3 size: 13 residues. V shed 7 bases and J shed 0 bases, with 10 bases lying between them. Via MiXCR, TCRdb re-called the 5' RACE reads, giving one row per CDR3 protein. Among fewer than 250,000 distinct CDR3 sequences listed, about a sixth were seen once. This specimen belongs to a study of identical twins. The same sample was also used in a study of T cells expressing NK-cell markers. That publication notes: A range of about 1.0-8% of CD8+ T cells consisted of dominant NKG2C+ clonotypes in more than five donors.

J is TRBJ2-1 and V is TRBV30, with unresolved D. The specimen was CD8+ T cells sorted from blood. The origin of this receptor is a woman between 18 and 30 years old in good health. CDR3 in DNA: TGTGCCTTCCCACTGAGCTCCTACAATGAGCAGTTCTTC. Translation: CAFPLSSYNEQFF.